The sequence of this T cell receptor beta chain was determined in a study of blood T cell repertoires in COVID-19. Self-reported history from a screening survey and questionnaire set each donor's cohort. What the recovered Cohort 3 donors had was two negative PCRs, clearance, or symptom resolution. Sequencing was performed with immunoSEQ multiplex PCR; in TCRdb, only in-frame clones are kept and a portion is missing. The sample lists more than 110,000 clones, roughly 85% occurring once. J lost 1 base, V lost 1 base, and 5 bases had no gene match. This CDR3 contains 17 residues. Germline V gene lookup returns CDR1 KGHDR and CDR2 SFDVKD.

This TCR came from a man aged 50-59 years who had recovered from COVID-19. This rearrangement joins TRBV24-1 to TRBJ2-1; 8 nucleotides align to TRBD2. The sequenced material came from PBMCs or T cells enriched from blood (not recorded which). The DNA of the CDR3 is TGTGCCACCAGTGATTTACTCGCGGGAGGATCCTACAATGAGCAGTTCTTC. Translation: CATSDLLAGGSYNEQFF.